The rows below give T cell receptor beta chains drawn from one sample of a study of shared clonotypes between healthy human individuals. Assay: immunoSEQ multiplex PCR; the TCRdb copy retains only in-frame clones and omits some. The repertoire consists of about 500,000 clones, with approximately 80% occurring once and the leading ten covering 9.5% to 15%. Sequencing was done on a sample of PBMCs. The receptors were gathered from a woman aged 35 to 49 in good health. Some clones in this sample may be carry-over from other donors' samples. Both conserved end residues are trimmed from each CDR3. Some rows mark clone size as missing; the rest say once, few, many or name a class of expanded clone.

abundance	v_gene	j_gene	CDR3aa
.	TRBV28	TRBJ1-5	ASSSRINRGRVQPQH
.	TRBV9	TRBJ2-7	ASSVGGGSEQY
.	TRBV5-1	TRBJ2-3	ASSSGAFYNTDTQY
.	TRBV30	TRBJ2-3	AWSVGGSGDTQY
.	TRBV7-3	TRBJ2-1	ASSPLDRGQYNEQF
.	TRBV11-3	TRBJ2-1	ASSLGGLAGGPAYNEQF
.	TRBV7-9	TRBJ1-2	ASSLDLRAHT
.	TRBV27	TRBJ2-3	ASSLGTSGRGAQY
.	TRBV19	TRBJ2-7	ASGGTPFYEQY
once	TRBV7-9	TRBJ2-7	ASRQQGSSYEQY